The subject of this entry is one T cell receptor (beta chain). Its specificity is unknown. The data were produced by immunoSEQ multiplex PCR, yet TCRdb's version contains in-frame clones alone and is incomplete. The repertoire has about 680,000 clones, roughly 90% of them found once; the top ten carry about 1.5%. Treatment denoted: some 20 received Ad26.COV2.S at low or high dose, single or two shots; about 5 received placebo; per-sample allocation not given. Day 63 following the first vaccine or placebo injection was when the samples were taken. This sample was included in a study of Ad26.COV2.S vaccination and SARS-CoV-2 variants. Findings and limits, study-wide: The placebo group had lower spike-specific TCR breadth than the vaccine recipients did. Comparability of non-spike TCR breadth was observed across vaccine and placebo recipients. The TCR breadth and depth analyses may have produced an underestimate of total T cell responses.

The TCR originated in a person aged 18-60 years who received the Ad26.COV2.S COVID-19 vaccine or a placebo. The material sequenced was peripheral blood, taken in a trial of Ad26.COV2.S vaccine versus placebo.

The CDR3 loop is CASSELGGRARYNEQFF. DNA of the CDR3: TGTGCCAGCAGTGAATTGGGCGGGAGGGCCCGGTACAATGAGCAGTTCTTC. V is TRBV25-1 and J is TRBJ2-1, with TRBD2 matching over 9 bases. CDR1 is MGHDK, CDR2 SYGVNS, per germline. The CDR3 is 17 residues long. V lost 1 base, J lost 4 bases, and 8 bases stayed unmatched.